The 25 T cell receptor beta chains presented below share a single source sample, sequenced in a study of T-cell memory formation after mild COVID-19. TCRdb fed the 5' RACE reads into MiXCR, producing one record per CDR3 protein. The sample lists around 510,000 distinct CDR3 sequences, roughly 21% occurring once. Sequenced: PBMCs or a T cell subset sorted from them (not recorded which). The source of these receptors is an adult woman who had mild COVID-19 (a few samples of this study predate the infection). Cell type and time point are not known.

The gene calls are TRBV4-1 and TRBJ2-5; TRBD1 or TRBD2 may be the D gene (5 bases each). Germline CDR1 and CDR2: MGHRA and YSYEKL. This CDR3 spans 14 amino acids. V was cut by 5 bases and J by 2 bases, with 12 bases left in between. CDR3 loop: CASSMGVLQETQYF. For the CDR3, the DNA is TGCGCCAGCAGCATGGGGGTCCTTCAAGAGACCCAGTACTTC.

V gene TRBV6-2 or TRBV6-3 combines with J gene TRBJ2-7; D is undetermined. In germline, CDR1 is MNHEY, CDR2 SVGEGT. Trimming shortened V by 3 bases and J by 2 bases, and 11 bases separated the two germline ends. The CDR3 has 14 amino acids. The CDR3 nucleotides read TGTGCCAGCAGTTATTCGCAGGTTGCCTACGAGCAGTACTTC. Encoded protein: CASSYSQVAYEQYF.

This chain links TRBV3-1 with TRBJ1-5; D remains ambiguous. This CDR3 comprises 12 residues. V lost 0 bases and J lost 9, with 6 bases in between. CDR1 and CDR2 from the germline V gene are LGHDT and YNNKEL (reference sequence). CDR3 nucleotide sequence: TGTGCCAGCAGCCAAGAGCGGGGGCCCCAGCATTTT. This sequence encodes CASSQERGPQHF.

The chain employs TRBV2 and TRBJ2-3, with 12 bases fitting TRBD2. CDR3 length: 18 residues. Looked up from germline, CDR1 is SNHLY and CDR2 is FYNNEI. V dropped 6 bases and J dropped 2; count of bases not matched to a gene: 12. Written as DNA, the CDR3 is TGTGCCAGCAGAGTGATAGGGTCTAGCGGGAGGGCCACAGATACGCAGTATTTT. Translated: CASRVIGSSGRATDTQYF.

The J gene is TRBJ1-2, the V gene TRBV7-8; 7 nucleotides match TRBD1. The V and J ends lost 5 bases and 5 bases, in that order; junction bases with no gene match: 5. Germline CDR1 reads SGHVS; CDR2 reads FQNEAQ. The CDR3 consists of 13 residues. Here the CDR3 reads CASSLGQRYGYTF. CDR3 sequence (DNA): TGTGCCAGCAGCCTGGGACAGAGATATGGCTACACCTTC.

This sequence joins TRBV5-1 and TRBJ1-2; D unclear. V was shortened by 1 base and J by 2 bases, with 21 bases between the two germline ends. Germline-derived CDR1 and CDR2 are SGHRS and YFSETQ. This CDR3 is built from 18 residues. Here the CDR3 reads CASSLYSSLEVGNYGYTF. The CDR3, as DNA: TGCGCCAGCAGCTTGTATAGCTCACTCGAAGTTGGGAACTATGGCTACACCTTC.

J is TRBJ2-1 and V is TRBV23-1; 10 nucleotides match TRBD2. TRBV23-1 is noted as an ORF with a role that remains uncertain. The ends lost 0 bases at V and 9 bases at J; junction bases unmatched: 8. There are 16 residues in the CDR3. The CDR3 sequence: CASSQSQLAGVTEQFF. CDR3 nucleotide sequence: TGCGCCAGCAGTCAATCCCAGCTAGCGGGAGTTACTGAGCAGTTCTTC.

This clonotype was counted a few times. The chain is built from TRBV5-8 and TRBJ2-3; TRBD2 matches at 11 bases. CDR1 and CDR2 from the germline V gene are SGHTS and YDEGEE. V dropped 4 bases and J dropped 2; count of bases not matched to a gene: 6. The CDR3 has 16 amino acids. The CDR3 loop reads CASSGGTSGYTDTQYF. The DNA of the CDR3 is TGTGCCAGCAGCGGGGGGACTAGCGGTTACACAGATACGCAGTATTTT.

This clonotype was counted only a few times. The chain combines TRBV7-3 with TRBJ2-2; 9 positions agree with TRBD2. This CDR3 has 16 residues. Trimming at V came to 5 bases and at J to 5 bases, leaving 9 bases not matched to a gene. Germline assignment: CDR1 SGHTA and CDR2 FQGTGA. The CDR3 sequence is CASSPHLAGRTGELFF. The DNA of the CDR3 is TGTGCCAGCAGCCCACACCTAGCGGGGCGGACCGGGGAGCTGTTTTTT.

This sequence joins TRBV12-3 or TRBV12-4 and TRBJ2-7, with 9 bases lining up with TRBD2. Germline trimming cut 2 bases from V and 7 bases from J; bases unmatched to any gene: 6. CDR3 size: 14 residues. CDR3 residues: CASSLSSGGWEQYF. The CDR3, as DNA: TGTGCCAGCAGTTTAAGTAGCGGGGGCTGGGAGCAGTACTTC.

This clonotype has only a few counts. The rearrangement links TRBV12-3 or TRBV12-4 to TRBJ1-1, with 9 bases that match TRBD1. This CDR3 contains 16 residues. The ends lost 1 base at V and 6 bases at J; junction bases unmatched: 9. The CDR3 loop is CASSLVPGQGIAEAFF. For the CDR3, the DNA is TGTGCCAGCAGTTTAGTGCCAGGACAGGGGATCGCTGAAGCTTTCTTT.

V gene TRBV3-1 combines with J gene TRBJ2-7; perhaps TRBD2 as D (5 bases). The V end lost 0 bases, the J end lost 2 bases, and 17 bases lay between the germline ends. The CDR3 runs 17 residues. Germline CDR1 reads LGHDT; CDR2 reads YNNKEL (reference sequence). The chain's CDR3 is CASSQDLETIITYEQYF. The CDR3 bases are TGTGCCAGCAGCCAAGATCTTGAGACTATCATAACCTACGAGCAGTACTTC.

CDR3 in DNA: TGTGCCAGCAGTTTCCGGGACAGGTCCTATGGCTACACCTTC. It yields the protein CASSFRDRSYGYTF. V gene TRBV12-3 or TRBV12-4 combines with J gene TRBJ1-2; 8 bases match TRBD1. With V trimmed by 3 bases and J by 4 bases, 4 bases remained unmatched. The CDR3 is made up of 14 amino acids.

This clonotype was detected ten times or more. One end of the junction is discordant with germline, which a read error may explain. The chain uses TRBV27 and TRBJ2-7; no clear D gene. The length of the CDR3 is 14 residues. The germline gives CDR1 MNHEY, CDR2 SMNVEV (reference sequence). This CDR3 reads CASSLYGSSYEQYF. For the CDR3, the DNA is TGCGCCAGCAGCTTGTATGGTAGCTCCTACGAGCAGTACTTC.

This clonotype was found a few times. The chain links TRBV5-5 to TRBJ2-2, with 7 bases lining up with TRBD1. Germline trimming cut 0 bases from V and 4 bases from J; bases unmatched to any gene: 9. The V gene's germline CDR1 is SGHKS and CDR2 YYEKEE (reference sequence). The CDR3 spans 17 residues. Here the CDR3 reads CASSLDAGTVITGELFF. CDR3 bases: TGTGCCAGCAGCTTGGACGCCGGGACAGTTATCACCGGGGAGCTGTTTTTT.

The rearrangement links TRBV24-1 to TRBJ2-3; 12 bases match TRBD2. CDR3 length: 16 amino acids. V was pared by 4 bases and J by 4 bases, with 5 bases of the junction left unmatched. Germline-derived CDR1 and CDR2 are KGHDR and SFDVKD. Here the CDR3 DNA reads TGTGCCACCAGTGACTGGACTAGCGGGACCGCAGATACGCAGTATTTT. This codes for CATSDWTSGTADTQYF.

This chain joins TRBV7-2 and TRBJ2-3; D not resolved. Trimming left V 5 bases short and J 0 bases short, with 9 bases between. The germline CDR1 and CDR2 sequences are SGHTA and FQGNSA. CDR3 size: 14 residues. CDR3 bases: TGTGCCAGCAGCCCCTATCCTAGCACAGATACGCAGTATTTT. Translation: CASSPYPSTDTQYF.

The CDR3 DNA reads TGTGCCAGCAGGGGGGGGGCCACTGAAGCTTTCTTT. Translation: CASRGGATEAFF. The chain combines TRBV27 with TRBJ1-1; D is possibly TRBD1 (6 bases). Germline V gene lookup returns CDR1 MNHEY and CDR2 SMNVEV (reference sequence). This CDR3 comprises 12 residues. V shed 6 bases and J shed 4 bases, with 9 bases lying between them.

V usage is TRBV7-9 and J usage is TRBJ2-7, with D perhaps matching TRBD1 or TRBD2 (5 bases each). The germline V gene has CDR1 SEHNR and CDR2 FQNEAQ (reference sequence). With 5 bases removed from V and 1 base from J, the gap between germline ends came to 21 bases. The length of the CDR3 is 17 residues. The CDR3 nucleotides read TGTGCCAGCAGCGCCTACCAAGGGGCCGGGGAGTCCTACGAGCAGTACTTC. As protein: CASSAYQGAGESYEQYF.

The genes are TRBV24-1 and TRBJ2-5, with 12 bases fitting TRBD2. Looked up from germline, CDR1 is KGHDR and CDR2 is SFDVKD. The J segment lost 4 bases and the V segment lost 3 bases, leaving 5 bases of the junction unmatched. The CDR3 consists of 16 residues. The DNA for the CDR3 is TGTGCCACCAGTGATGTTCTAGCGGGGGGGCCAGAGACCCAGTACTTC. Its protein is CATSDVLAGGPETQYF.

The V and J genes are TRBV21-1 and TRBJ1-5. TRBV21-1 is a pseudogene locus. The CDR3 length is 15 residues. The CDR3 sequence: CASSKGWGRDQPQHF. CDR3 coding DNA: TGTGCCAGCAGCAAAGGATGGGGGAGGGATCAGCCCCAGCATTTT.

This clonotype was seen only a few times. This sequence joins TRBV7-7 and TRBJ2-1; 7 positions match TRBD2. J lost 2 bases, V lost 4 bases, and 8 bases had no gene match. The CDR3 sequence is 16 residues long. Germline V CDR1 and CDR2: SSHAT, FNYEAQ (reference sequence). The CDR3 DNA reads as TGTGCCAGCAGCTCCTCGGGAGCGGGGCCCTACAATGAGCAGTTCTTC. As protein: CASSSSGAGPYNEQFF. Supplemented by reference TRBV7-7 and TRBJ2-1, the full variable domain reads GAGVSQSPRYKVTKRGQDVTLRCDPISSHATLYWYQQALGQGPEFLTYFNYEAQPDKSGLPSDRFSAERPEGSISTLTIQRTEQRDSAMYRCASSSSGAGPYNEQFFGPGTRLTVL.

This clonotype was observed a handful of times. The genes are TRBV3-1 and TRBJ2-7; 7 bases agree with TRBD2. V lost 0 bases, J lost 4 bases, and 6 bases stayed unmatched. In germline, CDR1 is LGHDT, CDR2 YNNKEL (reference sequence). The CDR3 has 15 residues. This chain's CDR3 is CASSQDRLAGYEQYF. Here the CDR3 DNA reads TGTGCCAGCAGCCAAGATCGACTAGCCGGTTACGAGCAGTACTTC.

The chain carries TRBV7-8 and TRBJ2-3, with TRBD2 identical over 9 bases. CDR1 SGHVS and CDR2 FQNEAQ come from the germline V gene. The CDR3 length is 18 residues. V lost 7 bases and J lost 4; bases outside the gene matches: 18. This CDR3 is CASIRTGQREVPPDTQYF. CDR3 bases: TGTGCCAGCATCCGGACAGGCCAGCGGGAGGTCCCTCCAGATACGCAGTATTTT.

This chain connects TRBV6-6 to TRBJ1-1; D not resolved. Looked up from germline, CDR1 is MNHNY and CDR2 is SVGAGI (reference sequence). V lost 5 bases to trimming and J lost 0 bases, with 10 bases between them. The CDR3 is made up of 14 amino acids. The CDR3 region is CASSHGQLNTEAFF. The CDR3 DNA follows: TGTGCCAGCAGTCACGGGCAGTTGAACACTGAAGCTTTCTTT.